The clone carrying this T cell receptor (beta chain) was counted ten times or more. Its antigen remains unidentified. These data are taken from a study of breast tumors, draining lymph nodes, adjacent tissues. The lymph nodes were axillary draining lymph nodes from breast cancer patients. V shed 4 bases and J shed 3 bases, with 20 bases lying between them. The CDR3 spans 17 residues. TCRdb reanalysed the multiplex PCR reads using MiXCR and keeps one entry per CDR3 protein. The data hold approximately 130,000 distinct CDR3 sequences, with around 20% observed a single time. Study-wide results and limits: Tumor and nontumor repertoires were significantly more similar in luminal-like than in basal-like breast cancer. Tumors had less TCR diversity than lymph nodes, more than nontumor tissue.

The sequence derives from a female donor with breast cancer. Some clones in this sample may be carry-over from other donors' samples. Sequencing used axillary lymph node tissue. The chain couples TRBV12-3 or TRBV12-4 to TRBJ2-3, with D possibly being TRBD2 (5 bases). The CDR3 sequence: CASSSSPGLGGTDTQYF. As DNA, the CDR3 is TGTGCCAGCAGTTCCTCCCCGGGCCTAGGAGGTACAGATACGCAGTATTTT.